One sample yielded the 14 T cell receptor beta chains listed below, sequenced in a study of glioma-infiltrating T cells after dendritic cell vaccination. The assay was immunoSEQ multiplex PCR, and TCRdb's table has in-frame clones only and misses some. The sample lists roughly 96,000 clones, roughly three quarters occurring once. The source was blood, collected before dendritic cell vaccination. These receptors originate from a human donor with glioblastoma.

CDR3 loop: CASSHPIGEGDPEAFF. The CDR3 region has the DNA TGCGCCAGCAGTCATCCAATAGGAGAGGGGGACCCTGAAGCTTTCTTT. V gene TRBV23-1 combines with J gene TRBJ1-1; D is perhaps TRBD1 (6 bases). TRBV23-1 is given ORF status, its function remaining uncertain. The CDR3 is made up of 16 amino acids. The V gene lost 3 bases and the J gene lost 6 bases, with 20 bases spanning the gap.

Only one count was recorded for this clone. The V gene is TRBV10-2, the J gene TRBJ2-1; 10 bases align to TRBD1. V dropped 9 bases and J dropped 9; count of bases not matched to a gene: 11. Germline CDR1 reads WSHSY; CDR2 reads SAAADI. The CDR3 totals 14 residues. This CDR3 is CASIPGQGWGEQFF. CDR3 sequence (DNA): TGCGCCAGTATCCCGGGACAGGGGTGGGGTGAGCAGTTCTTC.

This chain links TRBV7-9 with TRBJ2-7, with D unclear. CDR1 is SEHNR and CDR2 is FQNEAQ in the germline V gene (reference sequence). This CDR3 comprises 12 residues. V was clipped by 1 base and J by 5 bases, with 6 bases between them. The CDR3 DNA is TGTGCCAGCAGCTTAGTTGTAGACGAGCAGTACTTC. Its protein is CASSLVVDEQYF.

The chain couples TRBV6-1 to TRBJ1-2, with 7 positions matching TRBD1. This CDR3 has 15 amino acids. The junction had 5 bases not matched to a gene; V was cut back by 2 bases and J by 2 bases. The germline gives CDR1 MNHNS, CDR2 SASEGT. CDR3 region: CASSESQGVNYGYTF. The CDR3 DNA reads as TGTGCCAGCAGTGAAAGTCAGGGGGTAAACTATGGCTACACCTTC.

The rearrangement joins TRBV5-1 to TRBJ1-1, with D tentatively TRBD1 (6 bases). V shed 2 bases and J shed 3 bases, with 14 bases lying between them. The CDR3 is made up of 15 amino acids. In germline, CDR1 is SGHRS, CDR2 YFSETQ. The CDR3 region has the DNA TGCGCCAGCAGCTTCTCAGGGGAGGGGGACACTGAAGCTTTCTTT. As protein: CASSFSGEGDTEAFF. Drawing the rest from reference TRBV5-1 and TRBJ1-1, the complete variable domain is KAGVTQTPRYLIKTRGQQVTLSCSPISGHRSVSWYQQTPGQGLQFLFEYFSETQRNKGNFPGRFSGRQFSNSRSEMNVSTLELGDSALYLCASSFSGEGDTEAFFGQGTRLTVV.

This clone was recorded once. The CDR3 loop is CASSPTSALTGELFF. The CDR3 coding sequence is TGTGCCAGTAGCCCGACTAGCGCCCTCACCGGGGAGCTGTTTTTT. The chain links TRBV19 to TRBJ2-2; TRBD2 agrees at 8 bases. The V gene's germline CDR1 is LNHDA and CDR2 SQIVND (reference sequence). CDR3 length: 15 amino acids. Germline trimming cut 6 bases from V and 4 bases from J; bases unmatched to any gene: 7.

The chain carries TRBV4-1 and TRBJ2-5; the D is unclear. From germline, CDR1 is MGHRA and CDR2 YSYEKL. This CDR3 region has 14 residues. Trimming took off 3 bases at V and 3 bases at J, with 11 bases between the two ends. The CDR3 DNA sequence: TGCGCCAGCAGCCAGAAACTAATGGAAGAGACCCAGTACTTC. It codes for CASSQKLMEETQYF.

The rearrangement links TRBV5-1 to TRBJ1-6, with unresolved D. V lost 4 bases, J lost 9 bases, and 11 bases lay in between. The CDR3 loop spans 13 amino acids. CDR1 is SGHRS and CDR2 is YFSETQ in the germline V gene. In DNA form, the CDR3 reads TGCGCCAGCAGCGTTGGTGAGGGTTCACCCCTCCACTTT. Protein sequence: CASSVGEGSPLHF.

The J gene is TRBJ1-2, the V gene TRBV19; 9 bases fit TRBD1. The J segment lost 7 bases and the V segment lost 3 bases, leaving 3 bases of the junction unmatched. The CDR3 totals 13 residues. Germline lookup yields CDR1 LNHDA and CDR2 SQIVND (reference sequence). The CDR3 protein is CASSITGGSGYTF. The CDR3 nucleotides are TGTGCCAGTAGTATTACAGGGGGCAGTGGCTACACCTTC. Combining the CDR3 with reference TRBV19 and TRBJ1-2 gives the whole variable domain DGGITQSPKYLFRKEGQNVTLSCEQNLNHDAMYWYRQDPGQGLRLIYYSQIVNDFQKGDIAEGYSVSREKKESFPLTVTSAQKNPTAFYLCASSITGGSGYTFGSGTRLTVV.

The CDR3 DNA follows: TGTGCCAGCAGTTATATGGGAGGTACCACTGAAGCTTTCTTT. The encoded protein is CASSYMGGTTEAFF. This chain links TRBV6-5 with TRBJ1-1; D is uncertain. V was clipped by 3 bases and J by 4 bases, with 12 bases between them. The CDR3 is made up of 14 amino acids. CDR1 is MNHEY, CDR2 SVGAGI, per germline.

This clone was found once. V is TRBV28 and J is TRBJ2-7; tentatively, D is TRBD2 (5 bases). Per germline, CDR1 MDHEN and CDR2 SYDVKM. There are 14 residues in the CDR3. V gave up 5 bases and J gave up 4 bases, with 15 bases separating them. CDR3 residues: CASSPAQRLYEQYF. CDR3 nucleotide sequence: TGTGCCAGCAGTCCCGCCCAGCGGCTATACGAGCAGTACTTC.

The chain carries TRBV2 and TRBJ2-2; TRBD1 matches at 9 bases. Germline trimming cut 6 bases from V and 1 base from J; bases unmatched to any gene: 15. In germline, CDR1 is SNHLY, CDR2 FYNNEI. CDR3 length: 19 amino acids. The CDR3 DNA reads TGTGCCAGCAGGGACTACAGGGGGCGTCAAGCGGGGAACACCGGGGAGCTGTTTTTT. Amino acids: CASRDYRGRQAGNTGELFF.

V is TRBV30 and J is TRBJ2-5, with a possible D match to TRBD1 (5 bases). Germline CDR1 reads GTSNPN; CDR2 reads SVGIG (reference sequence). V was cut by 6 bases and J by 1 base, with 12 bases left in between. The CDR3 covers 13 residues. CDR3: CACGKGSQETQYF. DNA of the CDR3: TGTGCCTGCGGCAAGGGGTCCCAAGAGACCCAGTACTTC.

This rearrangement joins TRBV6-6 to TRBJ1-2, with TRBD1 matching over 11 bases. The CDR3 contains 14 residues. Trimming removed 2 bases from V and 5 bases from J; junction bases left unmatched: 1. Germline V CDR1 and CDR2: MNHNY, SVGAGI (reference sequence). The CDR3 bases are TGTGCCAGCAGTTACGGGACAGGGGGATATGGCTACACCTTC. Translated, it gives CASSYGTGGYGYTF.